Each of the 11 T cell receptor beta chains below was sequenced from the same sample in a study of blood T cell repertoires in COVID-19. TCRdb's table, derived via immunoSEQ multiplex PCR, lists solely in-frame clones and lacks some. The sample shows over 55,000 clones, around 83% of them seen only once. Sample: peripheral blood. The origin of the receptors is a man between 50 and 59 years old with active COVID-19.

The chain couples TRBV11-2 to TRBJ2-1; 7 bases line up with TRBD2. The V and J ends lost 4 bases and 8 bases, in that order; junction bases with no gene match: 14. In germline, CDR1 is SGHAT, CDR2 FQNNGV. CDR3 size: 16 residues. CDR3 region: CASSSPTSMSADEQFF. The CDR3 DNA reads TGTGCCAGCAGCTCCCCGACTAGCATGTCAGCAGATGAGCAGTTCTTC.

The V and J genes are TRBV3-1 (or the pseudogene TRBV3-2) and TRBJ1-3; no definite D call. The V end lost 1 base, the J end lost 4 bases, and 11 bases lay between the germline ends. This CDR3 is built from 15 residues. Germline-derived CDR1 and CDR2 are LGHDT and YNNKEL (reference sequence). This CDR3 reads CASSQGRGSGNTIYF. CDR3 DNA: TGTGCCAGCAGCCAAGGGAGAGGGTCAGGAAACACCATATATTTT.

V usage is TRBV3-1 (or the pseudogene TRBV3-2) and J usage is TRBJ1-2; 7 nucleotides match TRBD1. The CDR3 contains 17 residues. CDR1 is LGHDT, CDR2 YNNKEL, per germline (reference sequence). With 0 bases clipped from V and 0 bases from J, the junction kept 7 bases outside the gene matches. The CDR3 DNA is TGTGCCAGCAGCCAAGAGAACAGGGGCCGAGCTAACTATGGCTACACCTTC. It encodes CASSQENRGRANYGYTF.

This CDR3 is CASSQDFAGQGAGDTQYF. CDR3 sequence (DNA): TGCGCCAGCAGCCAAGATTTCGCCGGACAGGGGGCTGGAGATACGCAGTATTTT. This chain links TRBV4-3 with TRBJ2-3; 11 positions match TRBD1. CDR1 is LGHNA, CDR2 YSLEER, per germline. The CDR3 extends over 18 amino acids. The J segment lost 5 bases and the V segment lost 0 bases, leaving 10 bases of the junction unmatched.

This chain links TRBV24-1 with TRBJ1-5; no clear D gene. The V end was cut by 5 bases, the J end by 0 bases, with 19 bases between. CDR3 length: 18 residues. Per germline, CDR1 KGHDR and CDR2 SFDVKD. Written as DNA, the CDR3 is TGTGCCACCAGTGCCAGCGGTCAACTGCCTTATAGCAATCAGCCCCAGCATTTT. Protein sequence: CATSASGQLPYSNQPQHF.

The CDR3 DNA sequence: TGTGCCAGCGGGAGCCACCTCTCCTACAATGAGCAGTTCTTC. Translated, it gives CASGSHLSYNEQFF. The chain uses TRBV27 and TRBJ2-1, with D perhaps matching TRBD2 (5 bases). The CDR3 has 14 amino acids. The germline V gene encodes CDR1 MNHEY and CDR2 SMNVEV (reference sequence). Trimming took 8 bases from V and 0 from J, leaving 11 bases between them.

The gene calls are TRBV5-1 and TRBJ2-3; D remains ambiguous. Trimming cost V 8 bases and J 2 bases, with 3 bases left between them. CDR3 size: 10 residues. Per the germline V gene, CDR1 is SGHRS and CDR2 is YFSETQ. CDR3 DNA sequence: TGCGCCAGTCACACAGATACGCAGTATTTT. It codes for CASHTDTQYF.

The V gene is TRBV7-3, the J gene TRBJ2-3; 8 nucleotides align to TRBD1. This CDR3 comprises 14 residues. Trimming took 6 bases from V and 2 from J; bases not matched to a gene: 4. The V gene's germline CDR1 is SGHTA and CDR2 FQGTGA. The CDR3: CASRPTGDTDTQYF. The CDR3 coding sequence is TGTGCCAGCAGGCCGACAGGGGACACAGATACGCAGTATTTT.

The genes are TRBV24-1 and TRBJ2-1, with TRBD1 matching over 10 bases. The CDR3 spans 14 residues. Germline lookup yields CDR1 KGHDR and CDR2 SFDVKD. V lost 3 bases to trimming and J lost 9 bases; unmatched junction nucleotides: 4. Here the CDR3 reads CATSDGTGVGEQFF. CDR3 coding DNA: TGTGCCACCAGTGATGGGACAGGGGTGGGTGAGCAGTTCTTC.

This clone is deemed large. The chain couples TRBV19 to TRBJ1-5; D possibly corresponds to TRBD1 (6 bases). The CDR3 consists of 13 residues. Germline V CDR1 and CDR2: LNHDA, SQIVND (reference sequence). Deletions cut 10 bases from V and 3 bases from J, with 13 bases between. CDR3 region: CATEGGNNQPQHF. The CDR3 bases are TGTGCCACGGAAGGGGGTAACAATCAGCCCCAGCATTTT.

DNA of the CDR3: TGTGCCAGCAGTAGAGGGGGGACAGGGGATGGCTACACCTTC. Protein sequence: CASSRGGTGDGYTF. The chain recombines TRBV6-4 with TRBJ1-2; 10 bases match TRBD1. The CDR3 has 14 amino acids. Germline CDR1 reads MRHNA; CDR2 reads SNTAGT. Trimming removed 5 bases from V and 6 bases from J; junction bases left unmatched: 6.